These 27 T cell receptor beta chains share one sample of origin, sequenced in a study of blood T cell repertoires in COVID-19. TCRdb's table, derived via immunoSEQ multiplex PCR, lists solely in-frame clones and lacks some. Altogether 100,000 to 150,000 clones are present, roughly nine tenths being singletons, with the ten largest covering over 9.5%. Input material: peripheral blood. All receptors derive from an older woman with COVID-19, enrolled during active disease.

The V and J genes are TRBV5-1 and TRBJ1-1; 7 bases are shared with TRBD1. This CDR3 contains 16 residues. The V gene end was trimmed by 1 base and the J gene end by 3 bases; junction bases not matched to a gene: 9. The V gene's germline CDR1 is SGHRS and CDR2 YFSETQ. The CDR3 loop reads CASSLLGQPRDTEAFF. The CDR3 DNA reads as TGCGCCAGCAGCTTGCTGGGACAGCCTCGAGACACTGAAGCTTTCTTT.

The rearrangement links TRBV3-1 (or the pseudogene TRBV3-2) to TRBJ1-4, with TRBD1 matching over 8 bases. The CDR3 runs 14 residues. Germline trimming cut 4 bases from V and 5 bases from J; bases unmatched to any gene: 3. Per the germline V gene, CDR1 is LGHDT and CDR2 is YNNKEL (reference sequence). As DNA, the CDR3 is TGTGCCAGCAGCCGGGACAGGCCGAATGAAAAACTGTTTTTT. It codes for CASSRDRPNEKLFF.

V gene TRBV10-2 combines with J gene TRBJ1-1; D unclear. This CDR3 spans 13 amino acids. V lost 6 bases and J lost 4, with 12 bases in between. Germline V gene sequence: CDR1 WSHSY, CDR2 SAAADI. In nucleotides, the CDR3 is TGCGCCAGCAGGGGCCCAACCGGCACTGAAGCTTTCTTT. Its translation: CASRGPTGTEAFF.

The chain recombines TRBV30 with TRBJ1-2; 8 bases map to TRBD1. Looked up from germline, CDR1 is GTSNPN and CDR2 is SVGIG (reference sequence). The trim removed 2 bases at V and 12 bases at J, leaving 5 bases unmatched. The CDR3 covers 11 residues. This chain's CDR3 is CAWSYGQGNTF. The DNA for the CDR3 is TGTGCCTGGAGTTATGGACAGGGCAACACCTTC.

The V and J genes are TRBV5-1 and TRBJ1-4; 7 positions agree with TRBD1. Per germline, CDR1 SGHRS and CDR2 YFSETQ. This CDR3 region has 15 residues. The V gene end was trimmed by 3 bases and the J gene end by 2 bases; junction bases not matched to a gene: 4. The DNA for the CDR3 is TGCGCCAGCAGCTCCTCAGGGGGGACTAATGAAAAACTGTTTTTT. Residues: CASSSSGGTNEKLFF. The full variable domain, its missing parts supplied by reference TRBV5-1 and TRBJ1-4, is KAGVTQTPRYLIKTRGQQVTLSCSPISGHRSVSWYQQTPGQGLQFLFEYFSETQRNKGNFPGRFSGRQFSNSRSEMNVSTLELGDSALYLCASSSSGGTNEKLFFGSGTQLSVL.

Written as DNA, the CDR3 is TGTGCCAGCAGTTACGAAGGGGGCAACACTGAAGCTTTCTTT. This encodes CASSYEGGNTEAFF. The rearrangement joins TRBV6-6 to TRBJ1-1; 7 nucleotides match TRBD1. Unmatched junction bases numbered 2, after V lost 2 bases and J lost 2 bases. This CDR3 has 14 residues. Germline lookup yields CDR1 MNHNY and CDR2 SVGAGI (reference sequence).

This chain uses TRBV10-1 with TRBJ2-1; the D gene is possibly TRBD2 (6 bases). CDR1 and CDR2 from the germline V gene are WNHNN and SYGVQD (reference sequence). The V gene lost 6 bases and the J gene lost 4 bases, with 13 bases spanning the gap. This CDR3 is built from 14 residues. This chain's CDR3 is CASSPGTQYNEQFF. CDR3 sequence (DNA): TGCGCCAGCAGCCCCGGGACTCAATACAATGAGCAGTTCTTC.

The chain uses TRBV9 and TRBJ2-1; D is unresolved. The CDR3 totals 10 residues. Germline CDR1 and CDR2: SGDLS and YYNGEE. With 4 bases removed from V and 15 bases from J, the gap between germline ends came to 11 bases. The CDR3 DNA reads as TGTGCCAGCAGCCCCAGTCCGGGGTTCTTC. It translates to CASSPSPGFF.

This clone was seen once. This rearrangement joins TRBV3-1 (or the pseudogene TRBV3-2) to TRBJ2-7; D may be TRBD1 (5 bases). The CDR3 has 16 residues. Germline lookup yields CDR1 LGHDT and CDR2 YNNKEL (reference sequence). V was trimmed by 1 base and J by 3 bases, leaving 16 bases between them. CDR3: CASSQGWYPGHYEQYF. CDR3 nucleotides: TGTGCCAGCAGCCAAGGATGGTATCCAGGACACTACGAGCAGTACTTC.

The chain carries TRBV6-5 and TRBJ2-3, with TRBD2 matching over 7 bases. This CDR3 is 14 amino acids long. Per the germline V gene, CDR1 is MNHEY and CDR2 is SVGAGI. V was pared by 6 bases and J by 5 bases, with 8 bases of the junction left unmatched. CDR3 residues: CASRLAGPLDTQYF. The CDR3 nucleotides read TGTGCCAGCAGATTAGCGGGCCCCTTAGATACGCAGTATTTT.

This sequence joins TRBV11-2 and TRBJ1-1, with a tentative D call TRBD1 (5 bases). The CDR3 runs to 14 residues. V was cut by 2 bases and J by 4 bases, with 11 bases left in between. The germline V gene has CDR1 SGHAT and CDR2 FQNNGV. The CDR3 DNA reads as TGTGCCAGCAGCTTACAGGGAATGGGCACTGAAGCTTTCTTT. This sequence encodes CASSLQGMGTEAFF.

The chain joins TRBV27 to TRBJ1-6; TRBD1 aligns across 9 bases. After removal of 2 bases from V and 2 bases from J, the junction contained 4 bases not matched to a gene. Germline-derived CDR1 and CDR2 are MNHEY and SMNVEV (reference sequence). The CDR3 runs to 17 residues. The chain's CDR3 is CASSLATGGPYNSPLHF. For the CDR3, the DNA is TGTGCCAGCAGTTTAGCGACAGGGGGGCCCTATAATTCACCCCTCCACTTT.

The rearrangement uses TRBV5-1 and TRBJ1-1; 7 nucleotides line up with TRBD1. Trimming took 7 bases from V and 4 from J; bases not matched to a gene: 13. This CDR3 is built from 15 residues. Germline V gene lookup returns CDR1 SGHRS and CDR2 YFSETQ. CDR3 nucleotides: TGCGCCAGCCGGCCTGATCCCAGGGGGACCACTGAAGCTTTCTTT. It specifies CASRPDPRGTTEAFF.

The chain links TRBV5-1 to TRBJ1-3; 12 bases align to TRBD1. Germline values: CDR1 SGHRS, CDR2 YFSETQ. V was clipped by 0 bases and J by 2 bases; unmatched bases: 0. CDR3 size: 16 residues. CDR3 bases: TGCGCCAGCAGCTTGGGGGACAGGGGGCCTGGAAACACCATATATTTT. As protein: CASSLGDRGPGNTIYF.

Comments on this clone: A junction end diverges from the germline sequence, so it may reflect a read error. The rearrangement links TRBV3-1 (or the pseudogene TRBV3-2) to TRBJ2-2, with a weak D call TRBD1 (6 bases). There are 15 residues in the CDR3. Germline V gene data show CDR1 as LGHDT and CDR2 as YNNKEL (reference sequence). In nucleotides, the CDR3 is TGTGCCAGCAGACAAGACAGGCGCCGCACCGGGGAGCTGTTTTTT. Translated: CASRQDRRRTGELFF.

CDR3 coding DNA: TGTGCCAGCTCACCCGTCGGGACACCGAACACTGAAGCTTTCTTT. Protein product: CASSPVGTPNTEAFF. The J gene is TRBJ1-1, the V gene TRBV18; possible D gene TRBD1, 6 bases. V lost 3 bases, J lost 1 base, and 12 bases lay in between. Germline lookup yields CDR1 KGHSH and CDR2 LQKENI. This CDR3 is 15 amino acids long.

The chain has TRBV11-2 and TRBJ2-7; TRBD1 agrees at 7 bases. This CDR3 is built from 15 residues. Germline values: CDR1 SGHAT, CDR2 FQNNGV. V shed 2 bases, J shed 1 base, and the junction held 5 bases outside the gene matches. The CDR3 DNA sequence: TGTGCCAGCAGCTTATCGAGGGGGCCGTCCTACGAGCAGTACTTC. Amino acids: CASSLSRGPSYEQYF.

The chain recombines TRBV28 with TRBJ2-7, with D possibly being TRBD1 (5 bases). The ends were cut back, 4 bases at V and 1 base at J, with 17 bases in the middle. The CDR3 extends over 16 amino acids. Germline lookup yields CDR1 MDHEN and CDR2 SYDVKM. Here the CDR3 reads CASSSPGRVGSYEQYF. CDR3 coding DNA: TGTGCCAGCAGTTCCCCCGGCAGGGTAGGGTCCTACGAGCAGTACTTC.

V gene TRBV19 combines with J gene TRBJ1-4, with 7 positions matching TRBD1. The CDR3 sequence is 14 residues long. Germline V gives CDR1 LNHDA, CDR2 SQIVND (reference sequence). J gave up 1 base and V 11 bases, and 7 bases lay outside the gene matches. CDR3 loop: CASGGIGTNEKLFF. The CDR3 nucleotides read TGTGCCTCAGGGGGAATAGGAACTAATGAAAAACTGTTTTTT.

The chain recombines TRBV4-1 with TRBJ2-4, with 13 nucleotides matching TRBD2. The CDR3 runs 18 residues. V trimming: 4 bases; J trimming: 0 bases; junction bases outside the gene matches: 6. The germline CDR1 and CDR2 sequences are MGHRA and YSYEKL. The CDR3 nucleotides are TGCGCCAGCAGCCCCACTAGCGGGGGGGCGAAAGCCAAAAACATTCAGTACTTC. Its translation is CASSPTSGGAKAKNIQYF.

This clone was observed a single time. This sequence joins TRBV9 and TRBJ1-4; no definite D call. V was pared by 0 bases and J by 8 bases, with 17 bases between. The CDR3 is made up of 16 amino acids. Germline V gives CDR1 SGDLS, CDR2 YYNGEE. The CDR3 sequence is CASSVGEQKGGEKLFF. CDR3 sequence (DNA): TGTGCCAGCAGCGTAGGGGAGCAAAAGGGAGGGGAAAAACTGTTTTTT. Looking up the rest from reference TRBV9 and TRBJ1-4 gives the full variable domain: DSGVTQTPKHLITATGQRVTLRCSPRSGDLSVYWYQQSLDQGLQFLIQYYNGEERAKGNILERFSAQQFPDLHSELNLSSLELGDSALYFCASSVGEQKGGEKLFFGSGTQLSVL.

This chain joins TRBV6-5 and TRBJ2-5; 10 bases align to TRBD2. The V and J ends lost 8 bases and 5 bases, in that order; junction bases with no gene match: 5. Germline values: CDR1 MNHEY, CDR2 SVGAGI. The CDR3 totals 13 residues. The CDR3 region has the DNA TGTGCCAGCCGTCTAGCGGGGGTCGAGACCCAGTACTTC. This gives the protein CASRLAGVETQYF.

The V call is TRBV11-2, the J call TRBJ1-6; no definite D call. The CDR3 spans 17 residues. Germline V gene sequence: CDR1 SGHAT, CDR2 FQNNGV. V lost 1 base to trimming and J lost 0 bases, with 10 bases between them. In DNA, the CDR3 is TGTGCCAGCAGCTTAGTGCAAAAGAGCTCCTATAATTCACCCCTCCACTTT. Amino acids: CASSLVQKSSYNSPLHF.

This clone showed up just once. This rearrangement joins TRBV3-1 (or the pseudogene TRBV3-2) to TRBJ1-2, with D uncertain. Germline V gene lookup returns CDR1 LGHDT and CDR2 YNNKEL (reference sequence). The CDR3 sequence is 16 residues long. Trimming pared 0 bases from V and 4 bases from J, leaving 15 bases between. CDR3 loop: CASSQESRLRTYGYTF. The CDR3 region has the DNA TGTGCCAGCAGCCAAGAATCGCGGCTCCGCACCTATGGCTACACCTTC.

In its sample, this clone was seen once. The chain combines TRBV3-1 (or the pseudogene TRBV3-2) with TRBJ1-6; D is possibly TRBD1 (6 bases). CDR1 is LGHDT, CDR2 YNNKEL, per germline (reference sequence). V dropped 4 bases and J dropped 9 bases, with 16 bases sitting between them. CDR3 length: 15 amino acids. This CDR3 is CASSPSLGAASPLHF. The DNA for the CDR3 is TGTGCCAGCAGCCCCTCCTTGGGGGCGGCTTCACCCCTCCACTTT.

The chain is built from TRBV2 and TRBJ1-2, with D possibly matching TRBD1 (5 bases). This CDR3 contains 16 residues. V shed 3 bases and J shed 4 bases, with 18 bases lying between them. Looked up from germline, CDR1 is SNHLY and CDR2 is FYNNEI. CDR3 region: CASSDPGLGRGYGYTF. The CDR3 DNA sequence: TGTGCCAGCAGTGATCCGGGCCTAGGGAGGGGCTATGGCTACACCTTC.

This sequence joins TRBV9 and TRBJ2-1; possibly TRBD2 for D (6 bases). Germline CDR1 is SGDLS and CDR2 is YYNGEE. The CDR3 totals 14 residues. V gave up 3 bases and J gave up 10 bases, with 17 bases separating them. The CDR3 loop reads CASSARLVNDEQFF. CDR3 nucleotides: TGTGCCAGCAGCGCCCGACTAGTAAATGACGAGCAGTTCTTC.